Listed below are T cell receptor beta chains from one sample, sequenced in a study of early T cells in non-severe SARS-CoV-2 infection. TCRdb itself ran the 5' RACE reads through MiXCR, one entry per CDR3 protein. Of some 98,000 distinct CDR3 sequences listed, 11% are singletons. The sequenced material came from whole blood. These receptors originate from an adult who was a healthcare worker with PCR-confirmed SARS-CoV-2 infection or an uninfected control (not recorded which). CDR3s include the opening cysteine and the closing phenylalanine or tryptophan. Each record gives: V gene, clone size, J gene, D gene, CDR3 protein, CDR3 DNA. A D gene is named only where the DNA matches it firmly. The size entry is marked missing in some rows and otherwise reads once, few, many or a size class.

>TRBV20-1|few|TRBJ1-2|NA
CSARYTGVYGYTF
TGCAGTGCTAGATACACAGGCGTATATGGCTACACCTTC
>TRBV5-6|many|TRBJ1-1|NA
CASMDSPTKNTEAFF
TGTGCCAGCATGGACAGCCCTACTAAGAACACTGAAGCTTTCTTT
>TRBV29-1|NA|TRBJ2-1|NA
CSSSGSSYNEQFF
TGCAGCAGTAGCGGAAGCTCCTACAATGAGCAGTTCTTC
>TRBV3-1|many|TRBJ1-5|NA
CASSSLHRRPDTQHF
TGTGCCAGCAGCTCACTCCATAGGAGACCGGACACGCAGCATTTT
>TRBV6-1|many|TRBJ2-5|NA
CASSERISQETQYF
TGTGCCAGCAGTGAACGTATCAGCCAAGAGACCCAGTACTTC
>TRBV28|NA|TRBJ2-1|NA
CASSLVGAEQFF
TGTGCCAGCAGTCTCGTAGGCGCTGAGCAGTTCTTC
>TRBV15|NA|TRBJ2-2|NA
CATSSLYGPPGTGELFF
TGTGCCACCAGCAGCTTGTATGGGCCCCCGGGTACCGGGGAGCTGTTTTTT
>TRBV11-2|many|TRBJ2-4|TRBD1
CASSLDPRQGVAKNIQYF
TGTGCCAGCAGCTTAGACCCTAGACAGGGGGTAGCCAAAAACATTCAGTACTTC
>TRBV6-6|few|TRBJ1-1|NA
CASLFQFEAFF
TGTGCCAGCTTATTCCAGTTTGAAGCTTTCTTT
>TRBV5-1|many|TRBJ1-1|TRBD1
CASSTDWTGGTEAFF
TGCGCCAGCAGCACCGACTGGACAGGCGGCACTGAAGCTTTCTTT
>TRBV4-1|many|TRBJ2-1|NA
CASSQDRAAYNEQFF
TGCGCCAGCAGCCAAGATCGGGCAGCGTACAATGAGCAGTTCTTC
>TRBV3-1|many|TRBJ2-5|TRBD2
CASRGLAGGGETQYF
TGTGCCAGCAGGGGACTAGCGGGAGGAGGAGAGACCCAGTACTTC
>TRBV28|NA|TRBJ2-6|NA
CASSPSPAAGANVLTF
TGTGCCAGCAGTCCCTCCCCCGCGGCCGGGGCCAACGTCCTGACTTTC
>TRBV28|many|TRBJ2-3|TRBD1
CASSFLGQGTDTQYF
TGTGCCAGCAGTTTTCTGGGACAGGGAACAGATACGCAGTATTTT
>TRBV7-9|few|TRBJ2-5|TRBD1
CASSLGQGIGETQYF
TGTGCCAGCAGCTTAGGACAGGGGATCGGAGAGACCCAGTACTTC